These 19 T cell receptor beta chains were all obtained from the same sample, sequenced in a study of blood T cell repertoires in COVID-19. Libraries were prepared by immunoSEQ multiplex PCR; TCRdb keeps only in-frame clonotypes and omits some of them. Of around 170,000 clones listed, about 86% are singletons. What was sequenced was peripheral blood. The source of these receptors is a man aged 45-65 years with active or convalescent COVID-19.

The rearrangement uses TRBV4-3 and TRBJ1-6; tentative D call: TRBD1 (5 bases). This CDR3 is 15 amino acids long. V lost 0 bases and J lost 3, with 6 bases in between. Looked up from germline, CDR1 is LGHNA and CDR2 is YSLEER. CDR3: CASSQEDSYNSPLHF. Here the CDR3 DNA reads TGCGCCAGCAGCCAAGAAGACAGCTATAATTCACCCCTCCACTTT.

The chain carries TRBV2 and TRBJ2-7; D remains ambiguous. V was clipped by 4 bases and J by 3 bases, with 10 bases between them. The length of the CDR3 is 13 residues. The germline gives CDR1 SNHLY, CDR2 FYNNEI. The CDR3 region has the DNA TGTGCCAGCAGTGTTGAGGCTAGCTACGAGCAGTACTTC. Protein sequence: CASSVEASYEQYF. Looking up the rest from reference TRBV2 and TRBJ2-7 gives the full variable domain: EPEVTQTPSHQVTQMGQEVILRCVPISNHLYFYWYRQILGQKVEFLVSFYNNEISEKSEIFDDQFSVERPDGSNFTLKIRSTKLEDSAMYFCASSVEASYEQYFGPGTRLTVT.

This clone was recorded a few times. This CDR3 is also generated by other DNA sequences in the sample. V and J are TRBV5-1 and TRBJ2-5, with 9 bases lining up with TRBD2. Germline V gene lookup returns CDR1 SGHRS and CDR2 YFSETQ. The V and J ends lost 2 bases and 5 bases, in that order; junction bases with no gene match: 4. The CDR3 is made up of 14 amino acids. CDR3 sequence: CASSLSSGGETQYF. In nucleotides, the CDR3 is TGCGCCAGCAGCTTAAGCAGCGGGGGGGAGACCCAGTACTTC.

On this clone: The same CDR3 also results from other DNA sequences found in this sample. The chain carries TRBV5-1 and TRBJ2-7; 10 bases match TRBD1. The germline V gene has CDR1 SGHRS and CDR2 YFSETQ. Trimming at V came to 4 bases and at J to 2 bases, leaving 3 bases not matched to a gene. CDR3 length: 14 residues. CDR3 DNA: TGCGCCAGCAGCCTCGGGACAGGGGCCTACGAGCAGTACTTC. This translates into CASSLGTGAYEQYF.

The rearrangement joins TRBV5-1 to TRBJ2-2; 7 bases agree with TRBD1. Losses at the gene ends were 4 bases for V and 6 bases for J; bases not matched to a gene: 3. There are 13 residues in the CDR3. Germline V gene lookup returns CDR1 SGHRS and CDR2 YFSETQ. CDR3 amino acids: CASSPDRAGELFF. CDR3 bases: TGCGCCAGCAGCCCTGACAGGGCCGGGGAGCTGTTTTTT.

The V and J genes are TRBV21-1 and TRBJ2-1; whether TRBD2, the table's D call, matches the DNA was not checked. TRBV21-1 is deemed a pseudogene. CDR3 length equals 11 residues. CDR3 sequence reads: CASRNFNEQFF. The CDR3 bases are TGTGCCAGCAGAAACTTCAATGAGCAGTTCTTC.

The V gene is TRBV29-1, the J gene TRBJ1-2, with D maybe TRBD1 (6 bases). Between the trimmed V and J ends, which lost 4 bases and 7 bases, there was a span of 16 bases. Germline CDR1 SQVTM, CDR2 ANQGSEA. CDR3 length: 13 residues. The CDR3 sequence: CSVAVGGPAGYTF. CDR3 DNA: TGCAGCGTTGCCGTCGGGGGGCCGGCTGGCTACACCTTC.

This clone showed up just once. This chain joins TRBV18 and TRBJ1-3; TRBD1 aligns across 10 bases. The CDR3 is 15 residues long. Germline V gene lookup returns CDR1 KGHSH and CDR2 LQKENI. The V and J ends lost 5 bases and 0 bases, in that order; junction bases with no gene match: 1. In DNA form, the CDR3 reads TGTGCCAGCTCATGGGACAGGGGCTCTGGAAACACCATATATTTT. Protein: CASSWDRGSGNTIYF.

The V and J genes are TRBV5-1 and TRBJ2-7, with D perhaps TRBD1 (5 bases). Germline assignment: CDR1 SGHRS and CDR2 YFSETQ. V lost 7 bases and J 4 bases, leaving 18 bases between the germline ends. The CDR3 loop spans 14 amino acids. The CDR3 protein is CASSHGQGGYEQYF. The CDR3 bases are TGCGCCAGCTCCCACGGCCAGGGTGGGTACGAGCAGTACTTC.

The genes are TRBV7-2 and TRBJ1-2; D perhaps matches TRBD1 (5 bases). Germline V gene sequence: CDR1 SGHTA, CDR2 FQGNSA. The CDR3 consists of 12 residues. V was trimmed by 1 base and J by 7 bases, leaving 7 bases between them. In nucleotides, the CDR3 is TGTGCCAGCAGCTTAGTAGGGGTTGGCTACACCTTC. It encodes CASSLVGVGYTF.

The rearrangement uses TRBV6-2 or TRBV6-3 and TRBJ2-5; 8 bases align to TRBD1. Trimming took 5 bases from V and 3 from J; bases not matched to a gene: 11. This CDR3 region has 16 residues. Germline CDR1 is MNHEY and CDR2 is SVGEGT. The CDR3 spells CASSRNRDRSEETQYF. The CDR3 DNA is TGTGCCAGCAGTCGGAACCGGGACAGGAGTGAAGAGACCCAGTACTTC.

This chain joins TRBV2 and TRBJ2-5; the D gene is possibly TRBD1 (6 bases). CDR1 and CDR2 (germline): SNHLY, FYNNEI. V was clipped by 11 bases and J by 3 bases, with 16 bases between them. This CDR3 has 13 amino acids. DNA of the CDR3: TGTGCCTGGAGGCGGGCAGGGGAAGAGACCCAGTACTTC. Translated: CAWRRAGEETQYF.

Here the CDR3 DNA reads TGCGCCAGCACCCGGGGACAGGATAACTATGGCTACACCTTC. The encoded protein is CASTRGQDNYGYTF. The V gene is TRBV5-1, the J gene TRBJ1-2; 8 bases match TRBD1. After removal of 6 bases from V and 1 base from J, the junction contained 5 bases not matched to a gene. This CDR3 spans 14 amino acids. Germline CDR1 is SGHRS and CDR2 is YFSETQ.

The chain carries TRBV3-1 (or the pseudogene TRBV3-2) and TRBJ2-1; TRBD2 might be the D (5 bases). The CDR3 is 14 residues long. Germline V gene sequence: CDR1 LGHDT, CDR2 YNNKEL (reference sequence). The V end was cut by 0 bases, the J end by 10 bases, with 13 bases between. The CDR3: CASSQEALAPEQFF. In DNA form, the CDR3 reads TGTGCCAGCAGCCAAGAAGCTCTAGCCCCCGAGCAGTTCTTC.

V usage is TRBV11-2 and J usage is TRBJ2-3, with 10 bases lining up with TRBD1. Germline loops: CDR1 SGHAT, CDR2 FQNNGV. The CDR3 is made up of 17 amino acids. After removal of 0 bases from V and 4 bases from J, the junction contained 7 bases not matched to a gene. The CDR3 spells CASSLDRGTGVADTQYF. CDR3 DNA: TGTGCCAGCAGCTTAGATCGGGGGACAGGGGTGGCAGATACGCAGTATTTT.

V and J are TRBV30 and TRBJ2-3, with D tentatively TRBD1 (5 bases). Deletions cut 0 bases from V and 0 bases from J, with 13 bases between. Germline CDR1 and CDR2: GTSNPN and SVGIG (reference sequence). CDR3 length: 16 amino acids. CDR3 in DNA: TGTGCCTGGAGTGTATGGACAACCGCTAGCACAGATACGCAGTATTTT. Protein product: CAWSVWTTASTDTQYF.

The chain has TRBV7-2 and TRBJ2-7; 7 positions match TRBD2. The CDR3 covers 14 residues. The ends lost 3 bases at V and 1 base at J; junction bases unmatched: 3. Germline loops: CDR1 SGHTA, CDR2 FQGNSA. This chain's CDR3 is CASSLGGLSYEQYF. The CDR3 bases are TGTGCCAGCAGCTTGGGAGGGCTATCCTACGAGCAGTACTTC.

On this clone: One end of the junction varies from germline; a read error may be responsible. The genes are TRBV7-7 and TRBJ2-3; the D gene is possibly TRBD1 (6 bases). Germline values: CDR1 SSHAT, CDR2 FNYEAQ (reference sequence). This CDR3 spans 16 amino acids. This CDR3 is CASSLSVGASTDTQYF. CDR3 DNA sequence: TGTGCTAGCAGCTTGAGCGTGGGGGCTAGCACAGATACGCAGTATTTT.

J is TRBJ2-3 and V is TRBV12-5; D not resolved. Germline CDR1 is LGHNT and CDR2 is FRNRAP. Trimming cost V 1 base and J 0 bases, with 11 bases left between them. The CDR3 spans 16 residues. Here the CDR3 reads CASGLGAVTSTDTQYF. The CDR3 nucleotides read TGTGCTAGTGGTTTGGGGGCCGTAACTAGCACAGATACGCAGTATTTT.